These 8 T cell receptor beta chains were sequenced from one sample in a study of Ad26.COV2.S vaccination and SARS-CoV-2 variants. Profiling relied on immunoSEQ multiplex PCR, and the TCRdb table lists in-frame clones only, not all of them. The data show some 320,000 clones, 70% to 90% seen once. Treatment here: around 19 received Ad26.COV2.S at low or high dose, single or two shots; 5 received placebo; per-sample allocation not given. Collection of samples fell on day 63 after the first vaccine or placebo injection. Sample: peripheral blood, taken in a trial of Ad26.COV2.S vaccine versus placebo. The receptor set was obtained from a person between 18 and 65 years old who received the Ad26.COV2.S COVID-19 vaccine or a placebo.

V gene TRBV5-6 combines with J gene TRBJ2-2; D not resolved. Trimming stripped 4 bases from V and 0 bases from J, with 13 bases between. The CDR3 extends over 16 amino acids. Germline CDR1 reads SGHDT; CDR2 reads YYEEEE. This CDR3 reads CASSRASASNTGELFF. CDR3 bases: TGTGCCAGCAGCCGGGCGTCGGCTTCGAACACCGGGGAGCTGTTTTTT.

This clone was recorded once. The V call is TRBV20-1, the J call TRBJ2-4; 8 positions match TRBD1. Germline V gene data show CDR1 as DFQATT and CDR2 as SNEGSKA (reference sequence). CDR3 length: 11 amino acids. V lost 3 bases to trimming and J lost 16 bases; unmatched junction nucleotides: 8. The DNA for the CDR3 is TGCAGTGCTAGTCTCCGAGACAGGGGTTACTTC. Protein product: CSASLRDRGYF.

The genes are TRBV5-6 and TRBJ1-2; 7 bases align to TRBD1. Germline assignment: CDR1 SGHDT and CDR2 YYEEEE. V shed 5 bases and J 6 bases; nucleotides not matched to a gene: 13. The CDR3 totals 15 residues. For the CDR3, the DNA is TGTGCCAGCAGTCGACAGGGAGGGGTCCAGGATGGCTACACCTTC. Translation gives CASSRQGGVQDGYTF.

This rearrangement joins TRBV18 to TRBJ2-7; TRBD2 matches at 14 bases. Looked up from germline, CDR1 is KGHSH and CDR2 is LQKENI. The V and J ends lost 5 bases and 3 bases, in that order; junction bases with no gene match: 6. The CDR3 extends over 16 amino acids. The CDR3 nucleotides read TGTGCCAGCTCAGCGGGACTAGCGGGAGCGAACTACGAGCAGTACTTC. Amino acid sequence: CASSAGLAGANYEQYF. Full variable domain (rest looked up from reference TRBV18 and TRBJ2-7): NAGVMQNPRHLVRRRGQEARLRCSPMKGHSHVYWYRQLPEEGLKFMVYLQKENIIDESGMPKERFSAEFPKEGPSILRIQQVVRGDSAAYFCASSAGLAGANYEQYFGPGTRLTVT.

The sample holds one count of this clone. The gene calls are TRBV6-4 and TRBJ1-2; 7 bases are shared with TRBD1. V was clipped by 11 bases and J by 7 bases; unmatched bases: 25. Germline loops: CDR1 MRHNA, CDR2 SNTAGT. This CDR3 spans 17 amino acids. CDR3 sequence (DNA): TGTGCCTTCCGGGGGTGTCAGGAGACGCTACAGGGGTTTGGCTACACCTTC. Translating it yields CAFRGCQETLQGFGYTF.

The V call is TRBV12-5, the J call TRBJ2-1, with a weak D call TRBD1 (6 bases). CDR1 and CDR2 (germline): LGHNT, FRNRAP. The CDR3 length is 15 residues. Trimming took off 3 bases at V and 2 bases at J, with 11 bases between the two ends. DNA of the CDR3: TGTGCTAGTGGTTTTCCCGACAGGCCCTACAATGAGCAGTTCTTC. This translates into CASGFPDRPYNEQFF.

This clone turned up a few times. The J gene is TRBJ1-2, the V gene TRBV5-6; D gene unclear. CDR1 is SGHDT and CDR2 is YYEEEE in the germline V gene. The ends were cut back, 2 bases at V and 1 base at J, with 9 bases in the middle. The CDR3 is 14 residues long. This CDR3 reads CASSFGKHNYGYTF. The CDR3 DNA reads TGTGCCAGCAGCTTCGGCAAGCATAACTATGGCTACACCTTC.

The count of this clone is one. This sample also contains other DNA sequences that code for the same CDR3. The chain employs TRBV19 and TRBJ2-2; the D gene is possibly TRBD1 (5 bases). Deletions cut 3 bases from V and 1 base from J, with 6 bases between. CDR1 and CDR2 (germline): LNHDA, SQIVND (reference sequence). CDR3 length: 14 amino acids. In DNA form, the CDR3 reads TGTGCCAGTAGTATTCAGGGGAACACCGGGGAGCTGTTTTTT. Translation gives CASSIQGNTGELFF.